Listed below are T cell receptor beta chains from one sample, sequenced in a study of blood T cell repertoires in COVID-19. Generated by immunoSEQ multiplex PCR, the TCRdb table keeps only in-frame clones and is missing some. The sample records roughly 140,000 clones, about 91% being singletons. What was sequenced was peripheral blood. These receptor sequences come from a human donor in a cohort sampled during active COVID-19. Each CDR3 is given with its conserved first and last residue. A D gene is named only where the DNA matches it firmly. Where a row states a size, it is once, few, many or the class of an expanded clone; other rows omit it.

j_call d_call clone_size v_call cdr3_aa cdr3_nt
TRBJ1-2 TRBD1 once TRBV2 CASNLGQANYGYTF TGTGCCAGCAACCTGGGACAGGCGAACTATGGCTACACCTTC
TRBJ1-4 - few TRBV7-5 CVRSLAGFWDTWIGELFF TGTGTCAGAAGCTTAGCGGGGTTCTGGGACACCTGGATAGGGGAACTGTTTTTT
TRBJ2-2 - - TRBV3-1/TRBV3-2 CASSQGTTNTGELFF TGTGCCAGCAGCCAAGGGACAACGAACACCGGGGAGCTGTTTTTT
TRBJ1-5 - - TRBV19 CASSIASYSNQPQHF TGTGCCAGTAGTATAGCCAGTTATAGCAATCAGCCCCAGCATTTT
TRBJ2-7 TRBD1 - TRBV5-1 CASSLIVGTGNEQYF TGCGCCAGCAGCCTCATCGTAGGGACAGGGAACGAGCAGTACTTC
TRBJ2-1 TRBD2 - TRBV9 CASSVSGTRYNEQFF TGTGCCAGCAGCGTATCCGGGACTAGATACAATGAGCAGTTCTTC
TRBJ1-2 - - TRBV4-1 CASSQVALRENYGYTF TGCGCCAGCAGCCAAGTGGCCTTGAGGGAAAACTATGGCTACACCTTC
TRBJ1-2 - - TRBV6-5 CASRNPGNYGYTF TGTGCCAGCAGAAACCCAGGGAACTATGGCTACACCTTC
TRBJ1-4 - - TRBV4-2 CASSQDWGAANEKLFF TGTGCCAGCAGCCAAGATTGGGGCGCTGCTAATGAAAAACTGTTTTTT
TRBJ1-5 - once TRBV4-3 CASSQEAAAEGNQPQHF TGCGCCAGCAGCCAAGAGGCGGCAGCGGAAGGCAATCAGCCCCAGCATTTT
TRBJ2-1 - - TRBV27 CASSPGGPYNEQFF TGTGCCAGCTCCCCAGGGGGGCCCTACAATGAGCAGTTCTTC
TRBJ1-3 TRBD1 once TRBV19 CASRNKDRGWHTIYF TGTGCCAGTAGAAACAAGGACAGGGGTTGGCACACCATATATTTT
TRBJ1-6 TRBD1 - TRBV7-6 CASSLGSGGSNSPLHF TGTGCCAGCAGCTTAGGATCAGGGGGTAGCAATTCACCCCTCCACTTT
TRBJ1-4 TRBD1 - TRBV18 CASSPRQGTNEKLFF TGTGCCAGCTCTCCGAGACAGGGGACTAATGAAAAACTGTTTTTT
TRBJ2-7 - - TRBV6-2/TRBV6-3 CASSLVAYEQYF TGTGCCAGCAGCCTCGTAGCGTACGAGCAGTACTTC
TRBJ2-7 TRBD2 - TRBV7-2 CASSRRPGLAANEQYF TGTGCCAGCAGCCGTCGTCCGGGACTAGCTGCCAACGAGCAGTACTTC
TRBJ2-1 TRBD1 - TRBV30 CAWSVLEGADNEQFF TGTGCCTGGAGTGTACTAGAGGGGGCCGACAATGAGCAGTTCTTC
TRBJ1-1 - - TRBV3-1/TRBV3-2 CASSPSGTEAFF TGTGCCAGCAGCCCGTCGGGCACTGAAGCTTTCTTT
TRBJ1-2 - - TRBV2 CATTWGEIGYGYTF TGTGCCACCACTTGGGGGGAAATAGGCTATGGCTACACCTTC
TRBJ2-3 TRBD2 - TRBV5-5 CASSPHDETSGGVGTQYF TGTGCCAGCAGCCCCCACGATGAGACTAGCGGGGGGGTGGGCACGCAGTATTTT